Reported below is one T cell receptor (beta chain). The antigen remains unidentified. Germline CDR1 reads MNHNS; CDR2 reads SASEGT. The ends lost 5 bases at V and 0 bases at J; junction bases unmatched: 5. This CDR3 is built from 15 residues. MiXCR, applied by TCRdb to the 5' RACE reads, yields one record per CDR3 protein. The profile covers a few thousand distinct CDR3 sequences, with more than 60% appearing a single time and around 4% taken by the ten largest. Regarding the study as a whole: Tumor Tregs overlapped most with tumor, then blood, naive CD4+ cells. Tumor memory CD4+ T cell TCR gene usage was found to cluster with blood and lymph node memory CD4+ cells and with lymph node naive CD4+ cells.

Tregs were sorted as CD4+CD25+CD127-/low cells. The material sequenced was Tregs sorted from blood. The chain joins TRBV6-1 to TRBJ2-3; 7 bases match TRBD1. The receptor's source is a female donor with breast cancer. CDR3 loop: CASSRGTESTDTQYF. CDR3 sequence (DNA): TGTGCCAGCAGTCGTGGGACAGAGAGCACAGATACGCAGTATTTT.